This TCR beta chain was sequenced for a study of blood T cell repertoires in COVID-19. In the study overall: Material from acute and convalescent COVID-19 was sourced from the United States, Italy and Spain.

This clone appeared a single time. Methods used by the authors: Estimates of nucleated cell counts were drawn from the amplification of reference gene primers. Assay used: immunoSEQ multiplex PCR; TCRdb lists only in-frame clones, some missing. That table supplies the V and J calls and clone size; D and trimming were determined from the DNA. The data hold around 150,000 clones, with around 82% observed a single time. V lost 4 bases, J lost 0 bases, and 4 bases stayed unmatched. CDR3 length: 16 residues. Germline V gives CDR1 LGHNA, CDR2 YNFKEQ. The chain employs TRBV4-2 and TRBJ1-5, with 9 bases matching TRBD1. Specimen: peripheral blood. The sequence derives from a woman in her forties or fifties with acute or convalescent COVID-19. CDR3 sequence reads: CASSPRTGDSNQPQHF. The CDR3 bases are TGTGCCAGCAGCCCCCGGACAGGGGATAGCAATCAGCCCCAGCATTTT.